A selection of T cell receptor beta chains follows, all from one sample in a study of T cells in Graves' hyperthyroidism and ophthalmopathy. From the multiplex PCR reads, TCRdb called clonotypes with MiXCR, one entry per CDR3 protein. The sample has some 600,000 distinct CDR3 sequences; around 13% are singletons. The sample was blood. These TCRs come from a woman aged 25 to 39 with Graves' hyperthyroidism that later progressed to Graves' ophthalmopathy. CDR3s leave out the opening cysteine and the closing phenylalanine or tryptophan. A D gene is named only where the DNA matches it firmly. Size is stated for part of the rows, as once, few or many counts, or as a class when the clone is expanded.

cdr3_length clone_size v_call d_call cdr3_aa
11 few TRBV12-3/TRBV12-4 TRBD1 ASSSSGGQPQH
15 few TRBV5-1 - ASSLDRAGVFNYGYT
9 - TRBV24-1 - ATSDSYGQY
11 many TRBV27 - ASSYGGIDTQY
8 many TRBV12-3/TRBV12-4 - ASSPEEQF
13 many TRBV5-1 TRBD1 ASSEYTGENTEAF
11 - TRBV28 - ASRRTGNQPQH
15 many TRBV9 - ASSVIRVLWSGQPQH
11 many TRBV6-2/TRBV6-3 - ASRPTLFYEQY
13 few TRBV6-5 TRBD1 ASSYSGQGIETQY
14 few TRBV12-3/TRBV12-4 - ASRPTYGSGANVLT
13 many TRBV24-1 TRBD1 ATSRSGTGKNEQF
13 many TRBV4-1 TRBD2 ASSQAAGETDTQY
12 - TRBV12-5 TRBD1 ASGQGATNEKLF
10 many TRBV30 - AWSQGTEKLF
11 many TRBV18 - ASSSDTGYGYT
10 many TRBV7-2 TRBD2 ASSLLAGELF
13 - TRBV27 - ASGPRASSNQPQH
12 few TRBV18 - ASSPYDSADTQY
12 - TRBV11-1 - ASSLIAAIETQY
11 - TRBV10-2 TRBD1 ASRPGGNEKLF
12 many TRBV7-8 TRBD1 ASSDGTGSYEQY
11 - TRBV12-3/TRBV12-4 - ASRLETKETQY
11 many TRBV2 - ASSEGTAYGYT
14 - TRBV18 TRBD1 ASSLGTVKTNEKLF
13 many TRBV20-1 TRBD2 SARDGGAGVYEQY
13 many TRBV6-1 TRBD2 ASSHTSGRLYEQY
15 many TRBV28 - ASSLRIGRRLSGEQF
12 - TRBV20-1 TRBD1 SASYSGGQDEAF
13 many TRBV7-2 - ASSLRRGSNTEAF